This T cell receptor beta chain was identified during a study of Ad26.COV2.S vaccination and SARS-CoV-2 variants (dated by TCRdb to about 2021). Looking at the study overall: Vaccine-arm donors were drawn from COV1001, a multicentre, randomized, double-blind, placebo-controlled phase I-IIa trial of Ad26.COV2.S in healthy adults. Ad26.COV2.S was administered intramuscularly at a dose of 5x10^10 or 1x10^11 viral particles, either as one shot or as two shots given 56 days apart. The specificity and breadth of SARS-CoV-2-reactive T cell receptors after Ad26.COV2.S vaccination were assessed by TCRbeta repertoire sequencing. The TCR-sequenced set comprised about 32 samples: some 19 Ad26.COV2.S vaccine recipients, 5 placebo recipients and 8 SARS-CoV-2 convalescent individuals. Trial participants were randomized into five groups of five: low-dose or high-dose Ad26.COV2.S given once or twice, or placebo on both occasions. Throughout the experiments and outcome assessment, investigators stayed blinded to trial group allocation.

On the study overall, not on this receptor specifically: Comparing responses between vaccine doses or regimens was not something the study was powered to do. Higher spike-specific TCR breadth was observed in Ad26.COV2.S recipients than in placebo recipients (P = 0.0014). After vaccination, spike-specific CD8+ and CD4+ T cell responses were reported to show substantial breadth. It was noted by the authors that total T cell responses may have been underestimated by the TCR breadth and depth analyses. Vaccine and placebo recipients had comparable non-spike TCR breadth, which fits with the vaccine containing only spike.

TCRbeta CDR3 regions were sequenced with the immunoSEQ Assay. After extraction, genomic DNA underwent amplification by bias-controlled multiplex PCR, followed by high-throughput sequencing. The paper's processing steps were these. To quantify the absolute abundance of each unique TCRbeta CDR3 region, sequences were collapsed and filtered. T cell fraction was estimated by normalizing TCRbeta template counts to usable DNA, with usable DNA measured through amplification of reference genes found in all nucleated cells. Repertoire TCRs were annotated as SARS-CoV-2-specific when V gene, CDR3 amino acid sequence and J gene were exactly matched to a known reactive TCR set. MIRA supplied the reference SARS-CoV-2 TCR set, which was filtered for enrichment in COVID-19-positive ImmuneCODE repertoires so that public or cross-reactive TCRs were removed. Based on the MIRA antigens, annotated TCRs were further analysed at the level of specific ORF or position within ORF. Depth was the summed frequency of annotated unique rearrangements, while breadth was defined as annotated unique rearrangements over total unique productive rearrangements. Two-sided Wilcoxon rank-sum tests were applied when comparing TCR breadth between groups. The immuneACCESS repertoire file appears here via TCRdb, limited to in-frame rearrangements. These files lack a portion of the clones; in checked studies, under half of the deficit traces to unresolved V genes, and the cause of the others is not known. Clone size and the V and J calls come from that table; the DNA yielded D and trimming. This sample lists roughly 450,000 clones; more than 80% were detected once. More than 10% of the sample is taken by the ten largest.

The treatment or condition label, read with the paper, signifies: some 19 received Ad26.COV2.S at low or high dose, single or two shots; about 5 received placebo; per-sample allocation not given. Repertoires of vaccine and placebo recipients were sequenced from samples collected on day 63 after the first injection. In Cohort 1b, 25 or so adults aged 18-55 years were enrolled at a single site in Boston, USA, between 29 July and 7 August 2020. Ad26.COV2.S was a replication-incompetent adenovirus type 26 vector that expressed a prefusion-stabilized SARS-CoV-2 spike protein derived from the original Wuhan strain. Note on this clone: This receptor's antigen is unknown. It has no much larger one-base neighbor in the sample; base qualities were not kept. Other DNA sequences in this specimen translate into the identical CDR3.

From a lookup of the germline V gene, CDR1 and CDR2 are SQVTM and ANQGSEA. Including the terminal cysteine and phenylalanine, the CDR3 comprises 12 residues. The sequence is cut down to CDR3 DNA, 36 bases in frame from base 1. The trim is 0 bases for V and 7 bases for J, with a gap of 9 bases between the germline ends. The chain employs TRBV29-1 and TRBJ1-2, with TRBD1 tentatively as D gene (6 bases match). The TCR was taken from a person aged 18-60 years who received the Ad26.COV2.S COVID-19 vaccine or a placebo. Sample: peripheral blood, taken in a trial of Ad26.COV2.S vaccine versus placebo. The CDR3 protein sequence reads: CSVEDRGGGYTF. The sequenced DNA is TGCAGCGTTGAAGATCGAGGGGGTGGCTACACCTTC.